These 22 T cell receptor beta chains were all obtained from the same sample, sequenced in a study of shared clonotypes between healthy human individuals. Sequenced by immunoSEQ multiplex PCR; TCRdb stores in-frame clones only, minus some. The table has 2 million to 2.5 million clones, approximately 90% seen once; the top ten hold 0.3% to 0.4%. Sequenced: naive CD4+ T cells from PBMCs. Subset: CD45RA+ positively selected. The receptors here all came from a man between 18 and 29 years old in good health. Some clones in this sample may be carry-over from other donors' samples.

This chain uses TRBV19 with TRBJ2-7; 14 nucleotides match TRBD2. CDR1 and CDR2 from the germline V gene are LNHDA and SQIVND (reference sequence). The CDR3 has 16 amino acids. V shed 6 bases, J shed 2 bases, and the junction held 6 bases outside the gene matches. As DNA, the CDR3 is TGTGCCAGTAGCCCAGCGGGACTAGCGGGAGCCTACGAGCAGTACTTC. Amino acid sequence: CASSPAGLAGAYEQYF.

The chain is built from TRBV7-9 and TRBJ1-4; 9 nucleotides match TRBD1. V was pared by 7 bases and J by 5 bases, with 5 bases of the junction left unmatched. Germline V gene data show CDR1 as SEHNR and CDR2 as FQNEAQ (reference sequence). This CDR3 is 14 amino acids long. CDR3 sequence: CASTWGQGNEKLFF. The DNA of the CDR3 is TGTGCCAGCACTTGGGGACAGGGAAATGAAAAACTGTTTTTT.

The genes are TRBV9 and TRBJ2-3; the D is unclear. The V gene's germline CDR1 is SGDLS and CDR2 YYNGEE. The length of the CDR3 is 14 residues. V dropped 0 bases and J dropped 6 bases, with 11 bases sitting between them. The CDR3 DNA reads TGTGCCAGCAGCGTAGGTCGGAACACGGATACGCAGTATTTT. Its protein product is CASSVGRNTDTQYF.

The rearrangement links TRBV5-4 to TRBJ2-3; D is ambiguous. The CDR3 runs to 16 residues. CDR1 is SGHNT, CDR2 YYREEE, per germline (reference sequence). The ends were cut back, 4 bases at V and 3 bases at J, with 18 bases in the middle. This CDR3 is CASSTRVSSGTDTQYF. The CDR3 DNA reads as TGTGCCAGCAGCACCCGTGTTTCTAGTGGGACAGATACGCAGTATTTT.

The CDR3 spells CASSEAAAAVGVAFF. CDR3 DNA sequence: TGTGCCAGCAGTGAAGCGGCGGCCGCAGTTGGTGTAGCTTTCTTT. The chain has TRBV6-1 and TRBJ1-1, with D hard to call. Germline CDR1 reads MNHNS; CDR2 reads SASEGT. This CDR3 has 15 amino acids. V was cut by 0 bases and J by 10 bases, with 18 bases left in between.

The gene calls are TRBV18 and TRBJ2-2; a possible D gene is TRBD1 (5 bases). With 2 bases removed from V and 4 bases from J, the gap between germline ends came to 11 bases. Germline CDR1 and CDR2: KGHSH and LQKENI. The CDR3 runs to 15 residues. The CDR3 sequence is CASSPGRVGTGELFF. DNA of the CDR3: TGTGCCAGCTCACCAGGCAGGGTCGGCACCGGGGAGCTGTTTTTT.

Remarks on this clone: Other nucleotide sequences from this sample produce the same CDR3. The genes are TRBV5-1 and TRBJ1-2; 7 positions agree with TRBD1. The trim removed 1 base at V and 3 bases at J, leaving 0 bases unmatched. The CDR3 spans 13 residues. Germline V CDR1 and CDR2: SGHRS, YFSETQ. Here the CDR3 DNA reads TGCGCCAGCAGCTTGCAGGGGGACTATGGCTACACCTTC. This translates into CASSLQGDYGYTF.

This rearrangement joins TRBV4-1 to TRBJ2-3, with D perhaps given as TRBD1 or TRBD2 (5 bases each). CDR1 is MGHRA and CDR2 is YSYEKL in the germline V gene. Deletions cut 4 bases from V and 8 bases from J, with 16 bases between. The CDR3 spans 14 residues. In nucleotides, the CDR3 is TGCGCCAGCAGCCCCGGGGCCCGACTTGGTACGCAGTATTTT. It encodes CASSPGARLGTQYF.

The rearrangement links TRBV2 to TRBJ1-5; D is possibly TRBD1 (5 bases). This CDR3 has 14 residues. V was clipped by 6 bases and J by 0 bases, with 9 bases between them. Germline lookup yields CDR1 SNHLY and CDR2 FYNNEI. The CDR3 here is CASRPDSSNQPQHF. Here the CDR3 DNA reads TGTGCCAGCAGACCTGACAGTAGCAATCAGCCCCAGCATTTT.

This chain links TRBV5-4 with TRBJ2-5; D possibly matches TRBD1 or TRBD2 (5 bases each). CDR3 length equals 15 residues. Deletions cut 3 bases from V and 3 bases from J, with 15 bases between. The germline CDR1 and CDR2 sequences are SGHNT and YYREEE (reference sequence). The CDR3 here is CASSSGTDRKETQYF. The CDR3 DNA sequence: TGTGCCAGCAGCTCCGGGACCGACAGAAAAGAGACCCAGTACTTC.

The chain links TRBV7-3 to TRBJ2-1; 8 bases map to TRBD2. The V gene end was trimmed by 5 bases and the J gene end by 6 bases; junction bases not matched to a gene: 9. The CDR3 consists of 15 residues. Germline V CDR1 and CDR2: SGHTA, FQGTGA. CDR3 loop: CASSPLSGTSNEQFF. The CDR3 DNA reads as TGTGCCAGCAGCCCTCTTAGCGGGACAAGCAATGAGCAGTTCTTC.

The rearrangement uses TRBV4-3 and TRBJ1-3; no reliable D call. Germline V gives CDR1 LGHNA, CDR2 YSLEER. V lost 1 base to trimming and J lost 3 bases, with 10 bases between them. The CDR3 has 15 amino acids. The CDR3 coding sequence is TGCGCCAGCAGCCAAGTTCCTGGTAGTGGAAACACCATATATTTT. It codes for CASSQVPGSGNTIYF.

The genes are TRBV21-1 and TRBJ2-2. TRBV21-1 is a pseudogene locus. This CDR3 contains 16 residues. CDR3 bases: TGTGCCAGCAGCAAGGGTACACCCTATCCACCCGGGGAGCTGTTTTTT. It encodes CASSKGTPYPPGELFF.

DNA for the CDR3: TGTGCCAGCAGTGCCCAAGTGTGGTTGGGGGGAGAAGCCAAAAACATTCAGTACTTC. This gives the protein CASSAQVWLGGEAKNIQYF. The chain carries TRBV2 and TRBJ2-4; tentatively, D is TRBD2 (6 bases). CDR1 is SNHLY, CDR2 FYNNEI, per germline. V was cut by 4 bases and J by 0 bases, with 22 bases left in between. The CDR3 has 19 residues.

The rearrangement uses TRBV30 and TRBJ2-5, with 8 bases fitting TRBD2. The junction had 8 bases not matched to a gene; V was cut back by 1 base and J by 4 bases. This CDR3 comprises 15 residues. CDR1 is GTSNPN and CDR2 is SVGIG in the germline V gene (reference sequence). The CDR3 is CAWSGAGTRVETQYF. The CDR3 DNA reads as TGTGCCTGGAGTGGGGCCGGGACTAGAGTAGAGACCCAGTACTTC.

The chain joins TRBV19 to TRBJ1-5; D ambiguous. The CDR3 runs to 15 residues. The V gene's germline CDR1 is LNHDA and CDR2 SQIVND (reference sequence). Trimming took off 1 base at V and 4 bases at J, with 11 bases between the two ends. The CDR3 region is CASSIGLWENQPQHF. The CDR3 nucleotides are TGTGCCAGTAGTATAGGACTTTGGGAAAATCAGCCCCAGCATTTT.

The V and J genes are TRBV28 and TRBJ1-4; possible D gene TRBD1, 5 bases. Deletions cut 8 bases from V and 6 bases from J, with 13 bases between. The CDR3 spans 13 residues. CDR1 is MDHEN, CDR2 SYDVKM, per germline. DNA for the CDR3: TGTGCCAGCTTCGAGGGGAAGGATGAAAAACTGTTTTTT. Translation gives CASFEGKDEKLFF.

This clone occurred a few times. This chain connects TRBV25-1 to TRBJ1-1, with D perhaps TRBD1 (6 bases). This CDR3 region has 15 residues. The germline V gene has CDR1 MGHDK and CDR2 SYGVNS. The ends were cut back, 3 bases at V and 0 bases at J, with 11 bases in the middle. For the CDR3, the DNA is TGTGCCAGCAGTGACCCGGGGACATTGAACACTGAAGCTTTCTTT. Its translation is CASSDPGTLNTEAFF.

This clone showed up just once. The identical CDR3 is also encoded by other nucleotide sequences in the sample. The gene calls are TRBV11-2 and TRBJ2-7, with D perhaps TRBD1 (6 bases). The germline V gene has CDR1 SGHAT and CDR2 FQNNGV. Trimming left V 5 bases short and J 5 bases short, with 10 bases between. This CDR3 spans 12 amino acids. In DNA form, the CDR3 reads TGTGCCAGCAGCCCAAACAGGGACGAGCAGTACTTC. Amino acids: CASSPNRDEQYF.

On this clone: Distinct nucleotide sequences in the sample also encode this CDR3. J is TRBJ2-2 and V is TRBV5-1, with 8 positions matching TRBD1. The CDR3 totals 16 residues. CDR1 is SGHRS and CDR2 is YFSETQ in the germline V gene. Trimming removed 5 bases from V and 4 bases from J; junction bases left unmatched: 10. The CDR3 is CASSFRQGIGTGELFF. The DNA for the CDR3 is TGCGCCAGCAGTTTTAGACAGGGGATCGGCACCGGGGAGCTGTTTTTT.

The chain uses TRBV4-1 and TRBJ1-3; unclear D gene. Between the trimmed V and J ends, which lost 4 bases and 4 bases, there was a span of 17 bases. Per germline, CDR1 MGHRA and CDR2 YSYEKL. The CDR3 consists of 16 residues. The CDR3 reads CASSPYSDGVGNTIYF. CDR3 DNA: TGCGCCAGCAGCCCCTATTCCGACGGCGTGGGAAACACCATATATTTT.

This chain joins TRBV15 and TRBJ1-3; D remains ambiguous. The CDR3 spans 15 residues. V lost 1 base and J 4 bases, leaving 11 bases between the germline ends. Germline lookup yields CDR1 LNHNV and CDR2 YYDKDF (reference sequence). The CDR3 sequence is CATSRARTGGNTIYF. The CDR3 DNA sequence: TGTGCCACCAGCAGAGCTAGGACGGGCGGAAACACCATATATTTT.